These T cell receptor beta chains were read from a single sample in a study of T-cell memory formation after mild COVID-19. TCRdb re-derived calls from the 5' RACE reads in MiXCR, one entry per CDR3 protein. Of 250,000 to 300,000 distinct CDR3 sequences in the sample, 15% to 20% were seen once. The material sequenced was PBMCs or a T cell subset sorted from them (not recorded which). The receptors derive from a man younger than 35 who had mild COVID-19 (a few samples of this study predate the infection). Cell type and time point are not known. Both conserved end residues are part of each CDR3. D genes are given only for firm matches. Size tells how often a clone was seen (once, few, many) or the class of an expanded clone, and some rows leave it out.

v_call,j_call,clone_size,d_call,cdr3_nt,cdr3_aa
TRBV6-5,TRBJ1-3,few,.,TGTGCCAGCAGTTACGCAGGGAAGACTGGAAACACCATATATTTT,CASSYAGKTGNTIYF
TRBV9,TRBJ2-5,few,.,TGTGCCAGCAGCGTAGAGGTCCGGGGGGAGACCCAGTACTTC,CASSVEVRGETQYF
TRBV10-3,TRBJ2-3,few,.,TGTGCCATCAGTGACGGTAGGGCAGATACGCAGTATTTT,CAISDGRADTQYF
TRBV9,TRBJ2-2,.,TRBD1,TGTGCCAGCAGCGTAGACAGGGGGACGAACACCGGGGAGCTGTTTTTT,CASSVDRGTNTGELFF
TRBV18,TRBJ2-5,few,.,TGTGCCAGCTCGCCGCCAGGGATTCAGACCCAGTACTTC,CASSPPGIQTQYF
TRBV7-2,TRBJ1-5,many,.,TGTGCCAGCAGTCCGAGGCACGACGAATATCAGCCCCAGCATTTT,CASSPRHDEYQPQHF
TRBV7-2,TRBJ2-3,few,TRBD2,TGTGCCAGCAGCCCTAGCGGGGGACCCACCACAGATACGCAGTATTTT,CASSPSGGPTTDTQYF
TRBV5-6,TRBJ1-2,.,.,TGTGCCAGCAGCTTGGTCCAGGGACATGGCTACACCTTC,CASSLVQGHGYTF
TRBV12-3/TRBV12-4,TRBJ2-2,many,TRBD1,TGTGCCAGCAGCCAGGACAGGGGAGGGCAGAACACCGGGGAGCTGTTTTTT,CASSQDRGGQNTGELFF
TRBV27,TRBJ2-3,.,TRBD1,TGTGCCAGCAGCCGCCTAGGACAGGGTGGAACAGATACGCAGTATTTT,CASSRLGQGGTDTQYF
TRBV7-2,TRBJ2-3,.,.,TGTGCCAGCAGCTTGCGCAGGGCCCCAGATACGCAGTATTTT,CASSLRRAPDTQYF
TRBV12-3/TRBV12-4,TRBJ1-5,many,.,TGTGCCAGCACCGCTACCACAGGGCTAGGGCCCCAGCATTTT,CASTATTGLGPQHF
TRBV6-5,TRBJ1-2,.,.,TGTGCCAGCAGTTACTCGGAAGGGAGGGGGTATGGCTACACCTTC,CASSYSEGRGYGYTF
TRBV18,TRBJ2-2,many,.,TGTGCCAGCTCAGAAACCGGGGAGCTGTTTTTT,CASSETGELFF
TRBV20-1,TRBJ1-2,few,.,TGCAGTGCTAGCGGACAGCCACCCAACTATGGCTACACCTTC,CSASGQPPNYGYTF
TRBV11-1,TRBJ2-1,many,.,TGTGCCAGCAGCCCTACTACCGCGAGCTCCTACAATGAGCAGTTCTTC,CASSPTTASSYNEQFF
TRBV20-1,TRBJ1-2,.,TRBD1,TGCAGTGCCAAGGACAGGGGCTATGGCTACACCTTC,CSAKDRGYGYTF
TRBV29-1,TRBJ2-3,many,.,TGCAGCGTTGAGAACAGGGACCGAAACACAGATACGCAGTATTTT,CSVENRDRNTDTQYF
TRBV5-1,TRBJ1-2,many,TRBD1,TGTGCCAGCAGCCTCAGGGGGAACTATGGCTACACCTTC,CASSLRGNYGYTF
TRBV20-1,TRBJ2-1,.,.,TGCAGTGCTCACAACGATGGGACTTTAAACAATGAGCAGTTCTTC,CSAHNDGTLNNEQFF
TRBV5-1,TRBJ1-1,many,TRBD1,TGCGCCAGCCGTAGACAGGGCCGGGTCACTGAAGCTTTCTTT,CASRRQGRVTEAFF
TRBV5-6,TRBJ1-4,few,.,TGTGCCAGCAGCTTCGATATGGGACATGTTGGTGAAAAACTGTTTTTT,CASSFDMGHVGEKLFF
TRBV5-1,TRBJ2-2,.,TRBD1,TGCGCCAGCAGCCTGAGGACAGGGGCGCGGAGCGGGGAGCTGTTTTTT,CASSLRTGARSGELFF
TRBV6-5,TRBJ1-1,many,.,TGTGCCAGCAGTTACTCGAGGGGGACTGAAGCTTTCTTT,CASSYSRGTEAFF
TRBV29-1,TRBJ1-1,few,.,TGCAGCGTTGATAAGGGGGAAAACACTGAAGCTTTCTTT,CSVDKGENTEAFF
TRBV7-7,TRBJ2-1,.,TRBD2,TGTGCCAGCAGCAACAAAGGGGTAGCGGGGGATCTTGTCCCCTACAATGAGCAGTTCTTC,CASSNKGVAGDLVPYNEQFF
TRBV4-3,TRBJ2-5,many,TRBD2,TGCGCCAGCAGCCAAACTAGCGGGGGGGCCGAGACCCAGTACTTC,CASSQTSGGAETQYF